This T cell receptor beta chain stems from a study of shared T cell receptors in the human thymus. This table comes from immunoSEQ multiplex PCR, and its TCRdb copy is limited to in-frame clones, with some not included. In the table there are 630,000 or so clones, around 87% of which are singletons. The CDR3 runs to 12 residues. With 7 bases removed from V and 8 bases from J, the gap between germline ends came to 14 bases. Germline CDR1 MNHNS, CDR2 SASEGT. These data were likewise used in another study, on human thymus T cells. Per that paper: Donors were healthy Finnish babies undergoing corrective operations for congenital heart defects. Thymus pieces cut out during corrective heart surgery were the tissue that was used. Among thymic and blood repertoires, usage of V and J genes appeared biased. As related research reported, thymic repertoires overlapped highly among unrelated individuals.

This TCR came from a boy under two years old with a congenital heart defect. The gene calls are TRBV6-1 and TRBJ1-2; D unclear. Sequences were obtained from thymocytes. The CDR3 protein is CASKVHAGGYTF. CDR3 nucleotides: TGTGCCAGCAAAGTCCACGCGGGGGGCTACACCTTC.